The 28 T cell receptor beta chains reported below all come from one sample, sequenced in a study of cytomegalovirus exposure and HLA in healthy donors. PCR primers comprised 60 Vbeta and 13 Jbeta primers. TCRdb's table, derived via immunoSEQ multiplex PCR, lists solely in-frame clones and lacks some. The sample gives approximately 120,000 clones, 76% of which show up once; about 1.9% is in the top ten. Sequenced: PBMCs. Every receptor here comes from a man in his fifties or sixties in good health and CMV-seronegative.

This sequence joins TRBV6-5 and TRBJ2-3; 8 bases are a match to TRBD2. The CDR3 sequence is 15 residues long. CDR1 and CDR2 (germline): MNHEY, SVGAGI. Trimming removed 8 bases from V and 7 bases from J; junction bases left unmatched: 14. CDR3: CASQGAAGERNTQYF. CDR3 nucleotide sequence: TGTGCCAGCCAAGGGGCAGCGGGAGAGAGAAATACGCAGTATTTT.

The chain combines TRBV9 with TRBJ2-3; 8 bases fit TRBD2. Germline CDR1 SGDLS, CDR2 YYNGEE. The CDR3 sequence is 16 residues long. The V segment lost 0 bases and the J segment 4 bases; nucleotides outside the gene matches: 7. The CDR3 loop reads CASSVGRGARADTQYF. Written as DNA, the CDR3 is TGTGCCAGCAGCGTAGGGCGGGGGGCTAGGGCAGATACGCAGTATTTT.

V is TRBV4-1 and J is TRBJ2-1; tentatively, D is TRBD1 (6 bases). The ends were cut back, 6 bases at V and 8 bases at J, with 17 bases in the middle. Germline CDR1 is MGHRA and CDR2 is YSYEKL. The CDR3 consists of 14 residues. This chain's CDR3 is CASRPDRGGHEQFF. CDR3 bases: TGCGCCAGCAGACCGGACCGTGGGGGCCATGAGCAGTTCTTC.

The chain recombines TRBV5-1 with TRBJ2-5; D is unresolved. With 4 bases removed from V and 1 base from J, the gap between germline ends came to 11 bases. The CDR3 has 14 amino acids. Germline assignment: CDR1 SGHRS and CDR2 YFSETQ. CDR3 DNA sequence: TGCGCCAGCAGCACCTGGCCCCGCCAAGAGACCCAGTACTTC. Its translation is CASSTWPRQETQYF.

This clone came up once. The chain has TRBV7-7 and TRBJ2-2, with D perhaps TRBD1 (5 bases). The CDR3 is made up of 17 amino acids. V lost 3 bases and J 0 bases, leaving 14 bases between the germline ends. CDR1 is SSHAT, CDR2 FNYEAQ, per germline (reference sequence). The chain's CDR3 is CASSLSWGAANTGELFF. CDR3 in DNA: TGTGCCAGCAGCTTGTCCTGGGGCGCAGCGAACACCGGGGAGCTGTTTTTT.

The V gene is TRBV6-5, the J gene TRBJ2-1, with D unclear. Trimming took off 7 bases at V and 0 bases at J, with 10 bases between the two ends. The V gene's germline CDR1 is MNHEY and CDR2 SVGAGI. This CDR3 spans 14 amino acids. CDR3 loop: CASTGGSSYNEQFF. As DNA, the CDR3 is TGTGCCAGCACCGGCGGCAGCTCCTACAATGAGCAGTTCTTC.

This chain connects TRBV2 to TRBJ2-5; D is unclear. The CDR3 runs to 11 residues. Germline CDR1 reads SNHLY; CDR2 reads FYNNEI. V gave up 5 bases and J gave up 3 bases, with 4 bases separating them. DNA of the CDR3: TGTGCCAGCAGTTTAGAAGAGACCCAGTACTTC. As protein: CASSLEETQYF.

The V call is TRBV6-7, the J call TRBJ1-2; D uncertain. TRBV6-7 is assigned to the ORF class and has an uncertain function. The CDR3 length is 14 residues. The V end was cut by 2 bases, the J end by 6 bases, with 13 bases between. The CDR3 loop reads CASSYLIGKNGYTF. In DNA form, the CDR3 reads TGTGCCAGCAGTTACCTGATCGGGAAGAATGGCTACACCTTC.

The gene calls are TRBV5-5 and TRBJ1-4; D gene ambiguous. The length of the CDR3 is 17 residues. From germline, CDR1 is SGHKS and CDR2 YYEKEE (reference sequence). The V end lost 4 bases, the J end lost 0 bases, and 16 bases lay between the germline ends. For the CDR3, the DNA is TGTGCCAGCAGCAGGGAGATCGGGCCCGCAACTAATGAAAAACTGTTTTTT. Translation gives CASSREIGPATNEKLFF.

The CDR3 is CASSADGGQGGQPQHF. CDR3 in DNA: TGTGCCAGCAGCGCGGACGGAGGGCAGGGTGGGCAGCCCCAGCATTTT. The rearrangement uses TRBV5-5 and TRBJ1-5; tentative D call: TRBD1 (5 bases). The CDR3 is made up of 16 amino acids. Germline assignment: CDR1 SGHKS and CDR2 YYEKEE (reference sequence). V shed 4 bases and J shed 7 bases, with 21 bases lying between them. The whole variable domain, filled in from reference TRBV5-5 and TRBJ1-5, reads DAGVTQSPTHLIKTRGQQVTLRCSPISGHKSVSWYQQVLGQGPQFIFQYYEKEERGRGNFPDRFSARQFPNYSSELNVNALLLGDSALYLCASSADGGQGGQPQHFGDGTRLSIL.

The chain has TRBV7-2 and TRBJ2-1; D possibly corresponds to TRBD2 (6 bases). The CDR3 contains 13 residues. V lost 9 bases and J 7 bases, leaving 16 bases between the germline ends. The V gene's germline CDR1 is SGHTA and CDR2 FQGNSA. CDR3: CASCSGTFNEQFF. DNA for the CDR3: TGTGCCAGTTGTTCCGGGACTTTTAATGAGCAGTTCTTC.

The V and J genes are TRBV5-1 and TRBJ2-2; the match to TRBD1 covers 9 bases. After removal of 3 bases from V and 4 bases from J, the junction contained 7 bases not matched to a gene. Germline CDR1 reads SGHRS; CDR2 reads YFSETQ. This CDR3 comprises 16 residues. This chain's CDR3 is CASSSPGQGPTGELFF. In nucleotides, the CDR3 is TGCGCCAGCAGCTCGCCGGGACAGGGCCCCACCGGGGAGCTGTTTTTT.

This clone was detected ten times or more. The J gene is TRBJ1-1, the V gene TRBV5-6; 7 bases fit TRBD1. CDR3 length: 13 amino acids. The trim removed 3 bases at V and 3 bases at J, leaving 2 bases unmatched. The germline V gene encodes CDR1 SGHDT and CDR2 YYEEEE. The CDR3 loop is CASSSQGYTEAFF. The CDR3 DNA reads TGTGCCAGCAGCTCACAGGGGTACACTGAAGCTTTCTTT.

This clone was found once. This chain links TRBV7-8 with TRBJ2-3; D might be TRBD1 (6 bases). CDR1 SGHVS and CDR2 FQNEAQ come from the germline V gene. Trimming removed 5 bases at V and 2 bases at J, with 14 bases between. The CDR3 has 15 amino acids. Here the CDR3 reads CASSPHRDPTDTQYF. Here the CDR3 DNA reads TGTGCCAGCAGCCCCCACAGGGACCCCACAGATACGCAGTATTTT.

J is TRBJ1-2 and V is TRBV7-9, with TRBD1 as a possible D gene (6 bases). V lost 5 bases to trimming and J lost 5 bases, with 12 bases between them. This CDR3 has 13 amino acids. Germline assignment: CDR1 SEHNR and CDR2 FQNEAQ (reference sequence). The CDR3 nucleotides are TGTGCCAGCAGCCGGGACACCCGTTATGGCTACACCTTC. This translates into CASSRDTRYGYTF.

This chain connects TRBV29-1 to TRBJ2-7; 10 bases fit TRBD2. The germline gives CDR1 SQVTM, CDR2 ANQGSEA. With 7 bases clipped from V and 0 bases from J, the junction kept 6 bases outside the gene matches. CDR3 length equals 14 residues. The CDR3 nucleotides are TGCAGCGCCAGCGGGGGGGAAAGCTCCTACGAGCAGTACTTC. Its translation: CSASGGESSYEQYF.

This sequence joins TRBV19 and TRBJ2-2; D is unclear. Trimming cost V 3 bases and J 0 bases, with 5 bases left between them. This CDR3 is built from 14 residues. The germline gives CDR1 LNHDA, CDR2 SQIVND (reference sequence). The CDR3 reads CASSISANTGELFF. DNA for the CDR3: TGTGCCAGTAGTATCTCCGCGAACACCGGGGAGCTGTTTTTT.

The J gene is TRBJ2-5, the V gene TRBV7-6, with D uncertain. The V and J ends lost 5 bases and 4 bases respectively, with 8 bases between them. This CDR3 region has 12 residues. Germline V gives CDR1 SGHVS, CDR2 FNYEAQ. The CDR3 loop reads CASSPQSETQYF. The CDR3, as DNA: TGTGCCAGCAGCCCCCAATCAGAGACCCAGTACTTC.

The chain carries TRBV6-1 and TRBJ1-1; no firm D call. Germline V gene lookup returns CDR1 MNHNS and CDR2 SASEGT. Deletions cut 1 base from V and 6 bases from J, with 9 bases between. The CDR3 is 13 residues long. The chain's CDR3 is CASSEVRRAEAFF. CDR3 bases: TGTGCCAGCAGTGAAGTAAGGAGGGCTGAAGCTTTCTTT.

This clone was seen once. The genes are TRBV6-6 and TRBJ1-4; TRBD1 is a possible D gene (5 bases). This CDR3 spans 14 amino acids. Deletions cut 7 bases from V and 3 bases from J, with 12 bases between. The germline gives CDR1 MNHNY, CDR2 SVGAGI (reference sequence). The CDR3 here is CASTDGGSNEKLFF. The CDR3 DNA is TGTGCCAGCACCGACGGGGGGTCTAATGAAAAACTGTTTTTT.

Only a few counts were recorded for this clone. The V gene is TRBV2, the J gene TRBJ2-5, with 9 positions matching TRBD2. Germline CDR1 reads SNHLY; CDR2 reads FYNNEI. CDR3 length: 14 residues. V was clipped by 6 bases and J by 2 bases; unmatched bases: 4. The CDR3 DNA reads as TGTGCCAGCAGGAGACTAGCGGTTCAAGAGACCCAGTACTTC. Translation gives CASRRLAVQETQYF.

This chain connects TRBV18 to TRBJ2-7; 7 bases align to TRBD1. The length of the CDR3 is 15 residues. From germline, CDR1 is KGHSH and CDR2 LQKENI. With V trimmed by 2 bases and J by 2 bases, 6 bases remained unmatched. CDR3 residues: CASSPIIGQAYEQYF. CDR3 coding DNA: TGTGCCAGCTCACCAATAATCGGACAGGCCTACGAGCAGTACTTC.

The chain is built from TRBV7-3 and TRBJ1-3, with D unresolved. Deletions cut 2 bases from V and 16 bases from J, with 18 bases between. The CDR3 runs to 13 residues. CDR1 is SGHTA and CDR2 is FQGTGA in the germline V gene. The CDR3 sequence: CASSLFCDPGGYF. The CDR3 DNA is TGTGCCAGCAGCTTATTCTGCGACCCAGGTGGGTATTTT.

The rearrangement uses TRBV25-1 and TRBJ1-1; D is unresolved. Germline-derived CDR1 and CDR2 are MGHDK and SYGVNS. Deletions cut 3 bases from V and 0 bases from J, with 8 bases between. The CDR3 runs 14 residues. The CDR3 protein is CASSDPTLNTEAFF. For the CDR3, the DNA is TGTGCCAGCAGTGACCCTACCTTGAACACTGAAGCTTTCTTT. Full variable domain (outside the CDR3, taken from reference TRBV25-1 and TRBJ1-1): EADIYQTPRYLVIGTGKKITLECSQTMGHDKMYWYQQDPGMELHLIHYSYGVNSTEKGDLSSESTVSRIRTEHFPLTLESARPSHTSQYLCASSDPTLNTEAFFGQGTRLTVV.

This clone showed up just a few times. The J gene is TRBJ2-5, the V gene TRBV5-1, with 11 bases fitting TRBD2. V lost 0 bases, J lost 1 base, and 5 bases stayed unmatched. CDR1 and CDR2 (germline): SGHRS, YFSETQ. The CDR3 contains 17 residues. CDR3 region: CASSLALAGALQETQYF. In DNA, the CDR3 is TGCGCCAGCAGCTTGGCACTAGCGGGGGCTCTCCAAGAGACCCAGTACTTC.

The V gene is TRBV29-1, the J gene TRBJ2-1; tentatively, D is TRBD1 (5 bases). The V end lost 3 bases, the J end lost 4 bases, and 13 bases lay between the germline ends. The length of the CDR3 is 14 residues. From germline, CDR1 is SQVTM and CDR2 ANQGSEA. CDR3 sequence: CSVDTGGLYNEQFF. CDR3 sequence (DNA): TGCAGCGTTGATACAGGTGGTCTATACAATGAGCAGTTCTTC.

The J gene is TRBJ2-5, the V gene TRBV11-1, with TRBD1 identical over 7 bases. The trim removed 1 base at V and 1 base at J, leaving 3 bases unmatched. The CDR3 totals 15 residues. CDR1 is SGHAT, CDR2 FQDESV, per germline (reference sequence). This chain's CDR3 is CASSLGGQSQETQYF. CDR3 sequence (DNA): TGTGCCAGCAGCTTAGGGGGACAGAGCCAAGAGACCCAGTACTTC.

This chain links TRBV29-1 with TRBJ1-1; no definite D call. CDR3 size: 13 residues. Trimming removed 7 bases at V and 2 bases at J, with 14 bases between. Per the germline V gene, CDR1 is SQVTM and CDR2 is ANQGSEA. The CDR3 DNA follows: TGCAGCGCCAAACTAACGGGAAACACTGAAGCTTTCTTT. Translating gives CSAKLTGNTEAFF.